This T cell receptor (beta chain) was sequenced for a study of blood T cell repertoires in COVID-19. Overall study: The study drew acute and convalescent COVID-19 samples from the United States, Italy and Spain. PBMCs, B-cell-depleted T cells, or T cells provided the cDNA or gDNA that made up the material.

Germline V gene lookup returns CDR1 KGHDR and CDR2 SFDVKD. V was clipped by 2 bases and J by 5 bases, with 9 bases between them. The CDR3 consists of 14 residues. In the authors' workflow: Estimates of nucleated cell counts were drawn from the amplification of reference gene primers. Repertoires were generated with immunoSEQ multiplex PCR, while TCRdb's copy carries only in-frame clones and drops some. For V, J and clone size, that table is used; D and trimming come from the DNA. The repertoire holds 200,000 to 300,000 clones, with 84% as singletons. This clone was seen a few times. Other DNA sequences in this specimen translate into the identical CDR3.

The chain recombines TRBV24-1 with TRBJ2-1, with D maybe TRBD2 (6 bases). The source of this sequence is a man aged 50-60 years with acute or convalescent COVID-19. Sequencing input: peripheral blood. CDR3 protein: CATSDSGLHNEQFF. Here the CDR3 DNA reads TGTGCCACCAGTGATTCGGGACTCCACAATGAGCAGTTCTTC.